This entry lists 29 T cell receptor beta chains sequenced from one sample in a study of Graves' ophthalmopathy and Graves' hyperthyroidism. The authors amplified TCR beta CDR3 regions from RNA transcripts. HTBI primers were used in a first-round RT-PCR, which preceded a second-round multiplex PCR. One entry per CDR3 protein, called by TCRdb with MiXCR from the multiplex PCR reads. The repertoire holds 350,000 to 400,000 distinct CDR3 sequences, with about a sixth as singletons. The sample taken for sequencing was peripheral blood. Receptors originate from a woman aged 18-30 years with Graves' ophthalmopathy.

This clonotype was counted many times. The chain joins TRBV7-6 to TRBJ2-5; either TRBD1 or TRBD2 may supply D (6 bases each). CDR1 SGHVS and CDR2 FNYEAQ come from the germline V gene. With 3 bases removed from V and 0 bases from J, the gap between germline ends came to 11 bases. The CDR3 runs 15 residues. This chain's CDR3 is CASSFGGPYQETQYF. In DNA, the CDR3 is TGTGCCAGCAGCTTTGGGGGGCCGTACCAAGAGACCCAGTACTTC.

This clonotype has at least ten counts. This rearrangement joins TRBV15 to TRBJ2-7; no reliable D call. Trimming cost V 0 bases and J 2 bases, with 5 bases left between them. The CDR3 runs 13 residues. CDR1 and CDR2 from the germline V gene are LNHNV and YYDKDF (reference sequence). CDR3 sequence: CATSRDSPYEQYF. CDR3 nucleotide sequence: TGTGCCACCAGCAGAGATTCACCCTACGAGCAGTACTTC.

This clonotype occurred once. The chain is built from TRBV12-3 or TRBV12-4 and TRBJ1-1; 7 nucleotides line up with TRBD1. CDR3 length: 15 amino acids. The J segment lost 0 bases and the V segment lost 6 bases, leaving 7 bases of the junction unmatched. This CDR3 reads CASRARDSMNTEAFF. CDR3 DNA: TGTGCCAGCAGGGCCAGGGACAGCATGAACACTGAAGCTTTCTTT.

This clonotype was seen many times. V is TRBV12-3 or TRBV12-4 and J is TRBJ1-1, with TRBD1 matching 10 bases. The trim removed 4 bases at V and 4 bases at J, leaving 12 bases unmatched. The CDR3 extends over 17 amino acids. The DNA of the CDR3 is TGTGCCAGCAGTTCCAGACAGGGGGCGCGAGATGGCACTGAAGCTTTCTTT. This gives the protein CASSSRQGARDGTEAFF.

In its sample, this clonotype was seen many times. V is TRBV28 and J is TRBJ1-3; the D is unclear. The CDR3 is 11 amino acids. Germline V gene sequence: CDR1 MDHEN, CDR2 SYDVKM. The V end was cut by 5 bases, the J end by 7 bases, with 6 bases between. The CDR3 protein is CASSAWNTIYF. CDR3 sequence (DNA): TGTGCCAGCAGTGCCTGGAACACCATATATTTT.

This rearrangement joins TRBV12-3 or TRBV12-4 to TRBJ2-2, with 12 bases matching TRBD1. V lost 9 bases, J lost 4 bases, and 6 bases stayed unmatched. This CDR3 has 15 amino acids. The CDR3 loop reads CARSRDRGRTGELFF. In nucleotides, the CDR3 is TGTGCCAGAAGTAGGGACAGGGGGCGCACCGGGGAGCTGTTTTTT.

This clonotype was recorded at least ten times. V usage is TRBV12-3 or TRBV12-4 and J usage is TRBJ1-5; D ambiguous. V lost 6 bases and J 3 bases, leaving 9 bases between the germline ends. There are 13 residues in the CDR3. The CDR3 DNA reads TGTGCCAGCAGCCCACCGATCAATCAGCCCCAGCATTTT. Protein: CASSPPINQPQHF.

The sample holds many counts of this clonotype. J is TRBJ2-7 and V is TRBV4-2; D not resolved. Trimming stripped 0 bases from V and 7 bases from J, with 10 bases between. The CDR3 is made up of 13 amino acids. CDR1 is LGHNA and CDR2 is YNFKEQ in the germline V gene. The CDR3 here is CASSQETIGEQYF. DNA of the CDR3: TGTGCCAGCAGCCAAGAAACGATCGGAGAGCAGTACTTC.

This clonotype has at least ten counts. The gene calls are TRBV20-1 and TRBJ1-1, with D unclear. V was pared by 6 bases and J by 6 bases, with 17 bases between. Germline V gene data show CDR1 as DFQATT and CDR2 as SNEGSKA (reference sequence). This CDR3 spans 13 amino acids. CDR3 sequence (DNA): TGCAGTGCGGCGACCAACGTGGAGGCTGAAGCTTTCTTT. Translated: CSAATNVEAEAFF.

At least ten counts were recorded for this clonotype. This chain connects TRBV6-5 to TRBJ2-7; TRBD2 aligns across 12 bases. Germline V gives CDR1 MNHEY, CDR2 SVGAGI. The CDR3 length is 16 residues. Losses at the gene ends were 2 bases for V and 3 bases for J; bases not matched to a gene: 5. The CDR3 spells CASSYGRLAGVYEQYF. The CDR3, as DNA: TGTGCCAGCAGTTACGGCCGACTAGCGGGGGTCTACGAGCAGTACTTC.

The sample holds many counts of this clonotype. The chain couples TRBV27 to TRBJ1-6; D remains unclear. V lost 5 bases, J lost 4 bases, and 9 bases lay in between. The CDR3 is 14 amino acids. Germline-derived CDR1 and CDR2 are MNHEY and SMNVEV (reference sequence). The DNA for the CDR3 is TGTGCCAGCAGTCCGGACCTTTATAATTCACCCCTCCACTTT. It yields the protein CASSPDLYNSPLHF.

This clonotype was picked up many times. The chain is built from TRBV6-2 or TRBV6-3 and TRBJ2-6, with D uncertain. Deletions cut 6 bases from V and 1 base from J, with 13 bases between. This CDR3 comprises 16 residues. Germline values: CDR1 MNHEY, CDR2 SVGEGT. In DNA form, the CDR3 reads TGTGCCAGCAGCCAGGAAAGGGCGTCTGGGGCCAACGTCCTGACTTTC. Its protein is CASSQERASGANVLTF.

At least ten counts were recorded for this clonotype. V and J are TRBV27 and TRBJ2-7; tentative D call: TRBD2 (7 bases). The CDR3 covers 16 residues. CDR1 is MNHEY, CDR2 SMNVEV, per germline (reference sequence). V lost 6 bases, J lost 7 bases, and 25 bases lay in between. The CDR3 DNA reads as TGTGCCAGCAGGCGATACCGGGGGGCCCCGGCCCAAGAGCAGTACTTC. This sequence encodes CASRRYRGAPAQEQYF.

This clonotype occurred many times. CDR3 in amino acids: CASSRLEGLNTEAFF. The CDR3 DNA reads as TGTGCCAGCAGCCGATTAGAGGGCCTTAACACTGAAGCTTTCTTT. V is TRBV12-3 or TRBV12-4 and J is TRBJ1-1; D not resolved. The V gene lost 6 bases and the J gene lost 2 bases, with 16 bases spanning the gap. The CDR3 is made up of 15 amino acids.

In its sample, this clonotype was seen many times. V and J are TRBV7-2 and TRBJ2-5; 11 nucleotides line up with TRBD2. V trimming: 1 base; J trimming: 6 bases; junction bases outside the gene matches: 4. The CDR3 is made up of 15 amino acids. CDR1 is SGHTA, CDR2 FQGNSA, per germline. CDR3 loop: CASSLVLAGGQTQYF. For the CDR3, the DNA is TGTGCCAGCAGCTTAGTCCTAGCGGGGGGTCAGACCCAGTACTTC.

This clonotype showed up many times. The rearrangement joins TRBV11-2 to TRBJ2-3, with 12 positions matching TRBD2. V lost 6 bases to trimming and J lost 3 bases; unmatched junction nucleotides: 7. The CDR3 spans 16 residues. Germline V CDR1 and CDR2: SGHAT, FQNNGV. The CDR3 region has the DNA TGTGCCAGCAGTTCCGGACTAGCGGGGTTTACAGATACGCAGTATTTT. Protein: CASSSGLAGFTDTQYF.

Many counts were recorded for this clonotype. The J gene is TRBJ1-6, the V gene TRBV5-1; D not resolved. Germline-derived CDR1 and CDR2 are SGHRS and YFSETQ. V was pared by 0 bases and J by 6 bases, with 16 bases between. The CDR3 runs 17 residues. CDR3 region: CASSLDGRLSPNSPLHF. CDR3 DNA: TGCGCCAGCAGCTTGGATGGCCGCCTGTCTCCTAATTCACCCCTCCACTTT.

This clonotype was recorded many times. The gene calls are TRBV7-8 and TRBJ1-5; D is undetermined. This CDR3 has 14 amino acids. Trimming stripped 1 base from V and 6 bases from J, with 10 bases between. CDR1 is SGHVS and CDR2 is FQNEAQ in the germline V gene. In DNA form, the CDR3 reads TGTGCCAGCAGCTTAGGGGTAGGCCCTCAGCCCCAGCATTTT. This sequence encodes CASSLGVGPQPQHF.

This chain uses TRBV10-3 with TRBJ2-7; 8 bases match TRBD2. Trimming removed 8 bases from V and 6 bases from J; junction bases left unmatched: 12. This CDR3 region has 14 residues. Germline CDR1 is ENHRY and CDR2 is SYGVKD. CDR3 region: CAIGGGGTSGEQYF. The CDR3 nucleotides are TGTGCCATCGGGGGTGGGGGTACTAGCGGCGAGCAGTACTTC.

This clonotype was observed at least ten times. One junction end does not reproduce the germline sequence, and a read error may be involved. CDR3 loop: CASSQERGSPQEAQYF. As DNA, the CDR3 is TGTGCCAGCAGCCAAGAACGAGGCAGCCCGCAAGAGGCCCAGTACTTC. This chain connects TRBV14 to TRBJ2-5; D gene uncertain. Germline lookup yields CDR1 SGHDN and CDR2 FVKESK. The CDR3 extends over 16 amino acids.

This clonotype was seen many times. The rearrangement links TRBV12-3 or TRBV12-4 to TRBJ1-2, with unresolved D. This CDR3 has 12 amino acids. Trimming shortened V by 7 bases and J by 4 bases, and 10 bases separated the two germline ends. The DNA for the CDR3 is TGTGCCAGCACCTATAACAGCTATGGCTACACCTTC. Protein sequence: CASTYNSYGYTF.

This clonotype showed up many times. The chain recombines TRBV7-3 with TRBJ2-2, with a weak D call TRBD1 (5 bases). CDR3 length: 13 amino acids. V was cut by 2 bases and J by 7 bases, with 8 bases left in between. Germline V CDR1 and CDR2: SGHTA, FQGTGA. This CDR3 reads CASSLGANGELFF. The CDR3 DNA reads as TGTGCCAGCAGCTTAGGGGCAAACGGGGAGCTGTTTTTT.

This clonotype was picked up many times. This chain connects TRBV6-5 to TRBJ2-7; D assignment may be TRBD1 or TRBD2 (5 bases each). Deletions cut 3 bases from V and 2 bases from J, with 14 bases between. The CDR3 extends over 15 amino acids. CDR1 MNHEY and CDR2 SVGAGI come from the germline V gene. The CDR3 reads CASSYSWDGTYEQYF. For the CDR3, the DNA is TGTGCCAGCAGTTATTCCTGGGACGGAACCTACGAGCAGTACTTC.

Ten or more counts support this clonotype. The CDR3 sequence: CASSLLEGALGIAFF. The CDR3 DNA reads as TGTGCCAGCAGCCTACTAGAGGGGGCTCTTGGAATAGCTTTCTTT. The V gene is TRBV6-5, the J gene TRBJ1-1, with 7 bases aligning to TRBD1. The ends lost 6 bases at V and 10 bases at J; junction bases unmatched: 17. CDR3 length equals 15 residues. Germline CDR1 reads MNHEY; CDR2 reads SVGAGI.

The sample holds many counts of this clonotype. Sequence at one end of the junction differs from germline and may be a read error. The J gene is TRBJ2-7, the V gene TRBV28, with no clear D. The CDR3 is 13 amino acids. Germline V CDR1 and CDR2: MDHEN, SYDVKM. DNA of the CDR3: TGTGCCAGCAGGCCAACCGGTTCCTACGAGCGGTACTTC. It yields the protein CASRPTGSYERYF.

This clonotype appeared a single time. In DNA form, the CDR3 reads TGTGCCAGCAGTTACTCACAGACTATGGTGGAGACCCAGTACTTC. Amino acid sequence: CASSYSQTMVETQYF. The chain links TRBV6-5 to TRBJ2-5, with a weak D call TRBD2 (5 bases). The CDR3 length is 15 residues. Looked up from germline, CDR1 is MNHEY and CDR2 is SVGAGI. Trimming shortened V by 0 bases and J by 5 bases, and 13 bases separated the two germline ends.

This clonotype was picked up many times. The CDR3 DNA reads TGTGCCAGCAGCTCACTGAGGGGGAGCCAGCCCCAGCATTTT. Encoded protein: CASSSLRGSQPQHF. The chain links TRBV7-2 to TRBJ1-5; a possible D gene is TRBD1 (6 bases). CDR1 is SGHTA and CDR2 is FQGNSA in the germline V gene. Between the trimmed V and J ends, which lost 4 bases and 7 bases, there was a span of 14 bases. The CDR3 runs 14 residues. Supplemented by reference TRBV7-2 and TRBJ1-5, the full variable domain reads GAGVSQSPSNKVTEKGKDVELRCDPISGHTALYWYRQSLGQGLEFLIYFQGNSAPDKSGLPSDRFSAERTGGSVSTLTIQRTQQEDSAVYLCASSSLRGSQPQHFGDGTRLSIL.

There are many counts of this clonotype. This sequence joins TRBV9 and TRBJ2-2; 15 bases match TRBD2. V trimming: 3 bases; J trimming: 4 bases; junction bases outside the gene matches: 4. Per the germline V gene, CDR1 is SGDLS and CDR2 is YYNGEE. The CDR3 covers 17 residues. The DNA of the CDR3 is TGTGCCAGCAGCGCGGGACTAGCGGGAGGTGGCACCGGGGAGCTGTTTTTT. Encoded protein: CASSAGLAGGGTGELFF.

J is TRBJ2-2 and V is TRBV12-3 or TRBV12-4; D not resolved. V was cut by 5 bases and J by 6 bases, with 10 bases left in between. The CDR3 loop spans 13 amino acids. CDR3 sequence: CASSQGWAGELFF. The CDR3 DNA sequence: TGTGCCAGCAGTCAAGGTTGGGCCGGGGAGCTGTTTTTT.